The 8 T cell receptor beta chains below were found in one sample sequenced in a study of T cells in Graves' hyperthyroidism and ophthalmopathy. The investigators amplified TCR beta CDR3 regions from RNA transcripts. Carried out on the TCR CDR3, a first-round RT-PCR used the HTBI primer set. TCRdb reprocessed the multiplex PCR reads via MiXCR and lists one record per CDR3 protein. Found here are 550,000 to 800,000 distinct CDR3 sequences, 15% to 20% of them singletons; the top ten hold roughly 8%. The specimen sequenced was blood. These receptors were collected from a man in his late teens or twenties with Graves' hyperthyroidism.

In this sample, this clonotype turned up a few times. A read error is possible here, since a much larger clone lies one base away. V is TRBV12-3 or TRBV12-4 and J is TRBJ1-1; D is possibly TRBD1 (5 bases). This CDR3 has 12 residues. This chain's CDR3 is CTSSRGPEGTFF. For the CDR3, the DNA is TGTACCAGCAGTCGTGGGCCGGAGGGGACTTTCTTT.

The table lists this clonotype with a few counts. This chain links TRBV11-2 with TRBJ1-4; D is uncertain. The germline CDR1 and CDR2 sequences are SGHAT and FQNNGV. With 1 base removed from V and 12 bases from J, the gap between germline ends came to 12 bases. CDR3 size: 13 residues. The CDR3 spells CASSLAPDFELFF. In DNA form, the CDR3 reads TGTGCCAGCAGCTTAGCTCCAGATTTCGAACTGTTTTTT.

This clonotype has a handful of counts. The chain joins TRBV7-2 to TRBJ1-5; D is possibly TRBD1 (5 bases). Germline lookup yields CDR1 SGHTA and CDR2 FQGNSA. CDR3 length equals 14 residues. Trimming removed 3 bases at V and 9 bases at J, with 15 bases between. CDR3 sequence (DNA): TGTGCCAGCAGCTTGACCCCATCGAGGGGGCCCCAGCATTTT. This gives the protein CASSLTPSRGPQHF.

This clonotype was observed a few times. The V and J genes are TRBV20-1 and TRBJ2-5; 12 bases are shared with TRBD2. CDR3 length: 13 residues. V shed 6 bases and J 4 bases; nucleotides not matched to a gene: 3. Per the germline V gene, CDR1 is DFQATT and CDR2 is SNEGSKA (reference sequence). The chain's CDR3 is CSAPGLAGETQYF. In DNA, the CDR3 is TGCAGTGCCCCGGGACTAGCGGGAGAGACCCAGTACTTC.

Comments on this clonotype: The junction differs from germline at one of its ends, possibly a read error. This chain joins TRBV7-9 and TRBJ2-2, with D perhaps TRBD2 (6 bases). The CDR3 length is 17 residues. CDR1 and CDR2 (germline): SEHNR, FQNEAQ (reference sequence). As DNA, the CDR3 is TGTGCCAGCAGCTTAACCGCGGGGACGATGAACACCGGGGAGCTGGTTTTT. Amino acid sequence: CASSLTAGTMNTGELVF.

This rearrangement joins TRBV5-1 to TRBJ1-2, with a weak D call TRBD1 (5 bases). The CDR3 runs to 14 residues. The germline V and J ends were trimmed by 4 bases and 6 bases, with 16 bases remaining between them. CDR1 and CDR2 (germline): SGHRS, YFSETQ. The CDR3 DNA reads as TGCGCCAGCAGCGGGACCCCCCTGGGAAATGGCTACACCTTC. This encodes CASSGTPLGNGYTF.

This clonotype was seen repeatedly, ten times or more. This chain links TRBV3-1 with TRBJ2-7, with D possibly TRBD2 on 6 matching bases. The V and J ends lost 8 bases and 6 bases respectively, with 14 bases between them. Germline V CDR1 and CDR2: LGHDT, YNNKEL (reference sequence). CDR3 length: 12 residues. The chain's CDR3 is CASVGGGSEQYF. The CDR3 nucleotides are TGTGCCAGCGTGGGAGGAGGAAGCGAGCAGTACTTC.

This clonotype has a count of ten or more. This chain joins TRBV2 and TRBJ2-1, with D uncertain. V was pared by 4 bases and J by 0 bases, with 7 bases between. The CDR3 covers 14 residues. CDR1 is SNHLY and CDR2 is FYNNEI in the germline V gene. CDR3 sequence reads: CASSAGPSYNEQFF. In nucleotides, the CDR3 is TGTGCCAGCAGTGCCGGACCCTCCTACAATGAGCAGTTCTTC.